This TCR beta chain was sequenced in a study of Ad26.COV2.S vaccination and SARS-CoV-2 variants. Sequencing was performed with immunoSEQ multiplex PCR; in TCRdb, only in-frame clones are kept and a portion is missing. The sample records some 290,000 clones, around 83% being singletons. The CDR3 has 17 residues. Germline V gives CDR1 MNHNS, CDR2 SASEGT. V shed 4 bases and J 8 bases; nucleotides not matched to a gene: 15. Treatment meaning: some 20 received Ad26.COV2.S at low or high dose, single or two shots; several received placebo; per-sample allocation not given. After the first vaccine or placebo injection, samples were drawn on day 63.

This material consisted of peripheral blood, taken in a trial of Ad26.COV2.S vaccine versus placebo. The chain has TRBV6-1 and TRBJ1-2; TRBD1 matches 11 bases. The receptor was derived from a person between 18 and 65 years old who received the Ad26.COV2.S COVID-19 vaccine or a placebo. CDR3 protein: CASSVSSLGQGAGGYTF. CDR3 nucleotides: TGTGCCAGCAGTGTATCCTCTCTCGGACAGGGGGCAGGAGGCTACACCTTC.